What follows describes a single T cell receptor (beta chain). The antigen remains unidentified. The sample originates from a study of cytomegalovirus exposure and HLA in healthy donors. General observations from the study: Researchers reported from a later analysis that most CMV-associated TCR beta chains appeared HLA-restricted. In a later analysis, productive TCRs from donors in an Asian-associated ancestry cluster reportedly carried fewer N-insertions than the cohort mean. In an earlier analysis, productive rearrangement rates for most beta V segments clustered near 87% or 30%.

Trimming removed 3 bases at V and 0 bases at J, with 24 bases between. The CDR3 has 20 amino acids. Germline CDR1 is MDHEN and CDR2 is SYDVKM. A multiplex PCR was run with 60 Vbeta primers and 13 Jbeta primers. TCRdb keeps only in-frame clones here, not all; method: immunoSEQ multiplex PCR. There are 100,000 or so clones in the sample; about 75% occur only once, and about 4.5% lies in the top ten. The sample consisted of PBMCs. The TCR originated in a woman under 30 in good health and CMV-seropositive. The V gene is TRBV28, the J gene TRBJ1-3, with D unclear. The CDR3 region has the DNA TGTGCCAGCAGTTTTGAGGGTCGGTCAGCCGATGACGGCTCTGGAAACACCATATATTTT. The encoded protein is CASSFEGRSADDGSGNTIYF.